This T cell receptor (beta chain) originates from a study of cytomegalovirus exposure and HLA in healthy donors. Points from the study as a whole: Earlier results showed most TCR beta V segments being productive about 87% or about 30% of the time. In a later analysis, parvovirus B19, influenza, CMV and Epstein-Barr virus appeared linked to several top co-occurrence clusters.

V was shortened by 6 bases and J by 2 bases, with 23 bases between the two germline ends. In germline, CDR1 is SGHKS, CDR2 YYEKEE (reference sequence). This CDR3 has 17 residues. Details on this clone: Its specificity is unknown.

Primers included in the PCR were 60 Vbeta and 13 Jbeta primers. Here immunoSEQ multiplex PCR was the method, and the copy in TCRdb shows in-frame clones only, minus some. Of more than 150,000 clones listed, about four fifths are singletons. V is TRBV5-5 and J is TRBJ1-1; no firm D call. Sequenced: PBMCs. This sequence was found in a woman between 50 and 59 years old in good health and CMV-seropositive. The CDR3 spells CASTFGWGRRANTEAFF. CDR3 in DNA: TGTGCCAGCACCTTTGGTTGGGGTAGGAGGGCAAACACTGAAGCTTTCTTT.